This T cell receptor beta chain was profiled in a study of beta chain features in type 1 diabetes. About the study: Age, gender and cell yields were similar between patients and healthy donors. General observations from the study: All four CD4+ subsets from Type 1 diabetes patients carried moderately but significantly shorter TCRB CDR3s.

This clone turned up a few times. As yet, its antigen is unknown. Investigators reverse transcribed all isolated RNA, so they sequenced expressed TCRB transcripts. Some clones are missing from TCRdb's copy, which holds only in-frame ones; the method was immunoSEQ multiplex PCR. This sample has around 110,000 clones; roughly 17% occur once, and the top ten carry 2% to 2.5%. The germline CDR1 and CDR2 sequences are MNHNY and SVGAGI (reference sequence). This CDR3 is built from 13 residues. V shed 6 bases and J shed 7 bases, with 13 bases lying between them. Sequenced sample: central memory CD4+ T cells from blood. The receptor comes from a man between 25 and 39 years old with type 1 diabetes. The chain employs TRBV6-6 and TRBJ2-1; D perhaps matches TRBD1 (6 bases). CDR3 nucleotide sequence: TGTGCCAGCAGCCAATGGACAGCTAATGAGCAGTTCTTC. Translating it yields CASSQWTANEQFF.